This T cell receptor (beta chain) is from a study of breast tumors, draining lymph nodes, adjacent tissues. Study-level points and caveats: The data were judged consistent with most tumor T cells coming from lymph node and expanding in tumor. Tumors had less TCR diversity than lymph nodes, more than nontumor tissue.

The lymph nodes were axillary draining lymph nodes from breast cancer patients. This clonotype has a count of ten or more. Its matching antigen is unknown. The V and J ends lost 1 base and 0 bases respectively, with 8 bases between them. Germline CDR1 reads SGHTA; CDR2 reads FQGNSA. The CDR3 is made up of 15 amino acids. TCRdb independently ran MiXCR on the multiplex PCR reads; one entry per CDR3 protein. The sample records approximately 120,000 distinct CDR3 sequences, about 20% being singletons. The chain employs TRBV7-2 and TRBJ2-3; unclear D gene. The receptor comes from a female donor with breast cancer. Some clones in this sample may be carry-over from other donors' samples. The specimen was axillary lymph node tissue. CDR3 sequence: CASSLGMPSTDTQYF. The DNA of the CDR3 is TGTGCCAGCAGCTTAGGTATGCCTAGCACAGATACGCAGTATTTT.